These 25 T cell receptor beta chains share one sample of origin, sequenced in a study of cytomegalovirus exposure and HLA in healthy donors. The PCR was carried out with 60 Vbeta primers and 13 Jbeta primers. Profiling relied on immunoSEQ multiplex PCR, and the TCRdb table lists in-frame clones only, not all of them. The sample lists around 200,000 clones; 80% to 90% were seen once. Specimen: PBMCs. Receptors originate from a girl aged 2 to 9 in good health and CMV-seropositive.

This rearrangement joins TRBV12-5 to TRBJ1-2; D possibly corresponds to TRBD1 (6 bases). The length of the CDR3 is 14 residues. Trimming removed 7 bases at V and 6 bases at J, with 18 bases between. CDR1 is LGHNT and CDR2 is FRNRAP in the germline V gene. CDR3 protein: CASAPRGAKDGYTF. CDR3 nucleotide sequence: TGTGCTAGTGCCCCCCGGGGGGCGAAAGATGGCTACACCTTC.

The chain carries TRBV19 and TRBJ2-2, with D possibly TRBD1 on 6 matching bases. V was trimmed by 2 bases and J by 7 bases, leaving 17 bases between them. This CDR3 region has 16 residues. Looked up from germline, CDR1 is LNHDA and CDR2 is SQIVND (reference sequence). CDR3 sequence: CASSISAGAGGGELFF. The CDR3 DNA is TGTGCCAGTAGTATATCGGCAGGGGCTGGGGGCGGGGAGCTGTTTTTT.

This chain uses TRBV4-1 with TRBJ1-2; TRBD1 is a possible D gene (6 bases). CDR3 length: 16 amino acids. CDR1 and CDR2 from the germline V gene are MGHRA and YSYEKL. Deletions cut 2 bases from V and 4 bases from J, with 17 bases between. The CDR3 nucleotides are TGCGCCAGCAGCCAACTAACTCAGGGGCCCGGCTATGGCTACACCTTC. Its translation: CASSQLTQGPGYGYTF.

The chain combines TRBV28 with TRBJ1-5; D is undetermined. CDR1 is MDHEN and CDR2 is SYDVKM in the germline V gene. The CDR3 has 14 amino acids. V was pared by 8 bases and J by 1 base, with 12 bases between. The CDR3 DNA sequence: TGTGCCAGCCGTAACGCGGGGAGCAATCAGCCCCAGCATTTT. Protein product: CASRNAGSNQPQHF.

The chain joins TRBV21-1 to TRBJ1-1; the tabulated D call, TRBD1, remains unverified against the DNA. TRBV21-1 is a documented pseudogene. CDR3 length equals 17 residues. CDR3 in amino acids: CASSKGSDRGKNTEAFF. The CDR3, as DNA: TGTGCCAGCAGCAAAGGTTCCGACAGGGGGAAGAACACTGAAGCTTTCTTT.

This clone was detected a few times. The V and J genes are TRBV13 and TRBJ1-4; D possibly corresponds to TRBD1 (6 bases). Germline lookup yields CDR1 PRHDT and CDR2 FYEKMQ (reference sequence). This CDR3 contains 16 residues. Trimming left V 3 bases short and J 7 bases short, with 18 bases between. The CDR3, as DNA: TGTGCCAGCAGCTTCCGTCAGGGGTTCGGAGTTGAAAAACTGTTTTTT. Its translation is CASSFRQGFGVEKLFF. The full variable domain, its missing parts supplied by reference TRBV13 and TRBJ1-4, is AAGVIQSPRHLIKEKRETATLKCYPIPRHDTVYWYQQGPGQDPQFLISFYEKMQSDKGSIPDRFSAQQFSDYHSELNMSSLELGDSALYFCASSFRQGFGVEKLFFGSGTQLSVL.

The genes are TRBV6-1 and TRBJ2-3, with TRBD1 matching 7 bases. CDR1 and CDR2 (germline): MNHNS, SASEGT. After removal of 2 bases from V and 2 bases from J, the junction contained 7 bases not matched to a gene. The CDR3 covers 16 residues. Written as DNA, the CDR3 is TGTGCCAGCAGTGAATCAGGGGGTATAGTCACAGATACGCAGTATTTT. Translating gives CASSESGGIVTDTQYF.

This sequence joins TRBV5-1 and TRBJ2-3; 8 bases line up with TRBD2. The CDR3 spans 18 residues. The V segment lost 0 bases and the J segment 2 bases; nucleotides outside the gene matches: 11. Per germline, CDR1 SGHRS and CDR2 YFSETQ. CDR3: CASSLEGLAGVFTDTQYF. Written as DNA, the CDR3 is TGCGCCAGCAGCTTGGAAGGACTAGCCGGAGTATTCACAGATACGCAGTATTTT.

The chain links TRBV4-1 to TRBJ2-1; a possible D gene is TRBD1 (5 bases). V was clipped by 3 bases and J by 4 bases, with 13 bases between them. CDR1 and CDR2 (germline): MGHRA, YSYEKL. The CDR3 spans 15 residues. Here the CDR3 reads CASSHLGVVYNEQFF. In DNA, the CDR3 is TGCGCCAGCAGCCATCTAGGGGTTGTTTACAATGAGCAGTTCTTC.

This sequence joins TRBV6-1 and TRBJ1-1; unclear D gene. Germline V gene lookup returns CDR1 MNHNS and CDR2 SASEGT. This CDR3 has 15 amino acids. With 1 base removed from V and 8 bases from J, the gap between germline ends came to 17 bases. The CDR3 loop reads CASSEEYIWLKEAFF. The CDR3 DNA is TGTGCCAGCAGTGAAGAGTACATATGGTTAAAAGAAGCTTTCTTT.

V is TRBV19 and J is TRBJ1-4; D is possibly TRBD1 (5 bases). The V gene lost 3 bases and the J gene lost 7 bases, with 12 bases spanning the gap. The CDR3 has 14 residues. Per germline, CDR1 LNHDA and CDR2 SQIVND (reference sequence). Here the CDR3 DNA reads TGTGCCAGTAGTATGTTGGGGGGAGGTGAAAAACTGTTTTTT. This encodes CASSMLGGGEKLFF.

The gene calls are TRBV4-1 and TRBJ2-3, with D hard to call. V dropped 0 bases and J dropped 10 bases, with 11 bases sitting between them. The CDR3 contains 13 residues. Germline values: CDR1 MGHRA, CDR2 YSYEKL. CDR3 nucleotides: TGCGCCAGCAGCCAAGATCCACGGTTAGCGCAGTATTTT. Its translation is CASSQDPRLAQYF.

This clone was seen more than once but under ten times. The chain couples TRBV2 to TRBJ1-1; 8 bases are shared with TRBD1. The germline V gene encodes CDR1 SNHLY and CDR2 FYNNEI. The CDR3 is 12 amino acids. Losses at the gene ends were 10 bases for V and 3 bases for J; bases not matched to a gene: 4. The CDR3 DNA follows: TGTGCCACTAGGACAGGGTACACTGAAGCTTTCTTT. It is translated as CATRTGYTEAFF.

As DNA, the CDR3 is TGTGCCAGCAGCGGAACAGGGGGCCAAGGGACTGAAGCTTTCTTT. This encodes CASSGTGGQGTEAFF. J is TRBJ1-1 and V is TRBV9; 9 bases match TRBD1. Germline loops: CDR1 SGDLS, CDR2 YYNGEE. The J segment lost 5 bases and the V segment lost 3 bases, leaving 8 bases of the junction unmatched. This CDR3 region has 15 residues.

The chain combines TRBV7-8 with TRBJ2-7; 7 bases match TRBD2. The germline gives CDR1 SGHVS, CDR2 FQNEAQ. The CDR3 is made up of 17 amino acids. V shed 1 base and J 2 bases; nucleotides not matched to a gene: 11. For the CDR3, the DNA is TGTGCCAGCAGCTTAGGAGGGGCGGGAGTGGCTACCTACGAGCAGTACTTC. Protein product: CASSLGGAGVATYEQYF.

The J gene is TRBJ2-7, the V gene TRBV6-5; tentative D call: TRBD2 (5 bases). This CDR3 comprises 14 residues. Germline CDR1 and CDR2: MNHEY and SVGAGI. V lost 0 bases, J lost 3 bases, and 9 bases lay in between. CDR3 in DNA: TGTGCCAGCAGTTACTCGGGAGTGGGCTACGAGCAGTACTTC. This translates into CASSYSGVGYEQYF.

This clone was counted a single time. The V gene is TRBV9, the J gene TRBJ2-3; D is unclear. This CDR3 is 15 amino acids long. Per the germline V gene, CDR1 is SGDLS and CDR2 is YYNGEE. The germline V and J ends were trimmed by 0 bases and 7 bases, with 15 bases remaining between them. Here the CDR3 DNA reads TGTGCCAGCAGCGTAGGCGGTCTCCCCGTAAATACGCAGTATTTT. As protein: CASSVGGLPVNTQYF.

This clone is a singleton in its sample. The gene calls are TRBV2 and TRBJ2-7; the D is unclear. The CDR3 is 15 amino acids. Trimming removed 6 bases from V and 0 bases from J, with 15 bases in between. Germline values: CDR1 SNHLY, CDR2 FYNNEI. The CDR3 protein is CASRANTGYSYEQYF. DNA of the CDR3: TGTGCCAGCAGAGCGAATACCGGATACTCCTACGAGCAGTACTTC.

The rearrangement joins TRBV21-1 to TRBJ1-1; the D call of TRBD1 is as the table states it, not checked on the DNA. TRBV21-1 is labeled a pseudogene. The CDR3 contains 16 residues. The DNA for the CDR3 is TGTGCCAGCAGCAAAGAACAGACCGGTGGGTACACTGAAGCTTTCTTT. Amino acids: CASSKEQTGGYTEAFF.

This clone was recorded once. The chain recombines TRBV5-1 with TRBJ2-7, with 7 bases lining up with TRBD2. The V and J ends lost 1 base and 3 bases, in that order; junction bases with no gene match: 10. This CDR3 is built from 16 residues. Germline values: CDR1 SGHRS, CDR2 YFSETQ. The CDR3 sequence is CASSLSPSGNLYEQYF. CDR3 in DNA: TGCGCCAGCAGCTTGTCGCCTAGCGGAAACCTCTACGAGCAGTACTTC.

DNA for the CDR3: TGTGCCAGCAGCGGGGGCACCCTGAACACTGAAGCTTTCTTT. Translation: CASSGGTLNTEAFF. The rearrangement uses TRBV7-2 and TRBJ1-1; weak D call: TRBD1 (6 bases). The V gene's germline CDR1 is SGHTA and CDR2 FQGNSA. Trimming pared 5 bases from V and 0 bases from J, leaving 10 bases between. This CDR3 contains 14 residues.

The chain recombines TRBV28 with TRBJ2-2; D is perhaps TRBD1 (5 bases). This CDR3 is 15 amino acids long. Trimming removed 8 bases at V and 6 bases at J, with 19 bases between. Germline CDR1 reads MDHEN; CDR2 reads SYDVKM. CDR3 residues: CASCPTRVNPGELFF. In DNA, the CDR3 is TGTGCCAGCTGCCCCACCAGGGTTAATCCCGGGGAGCTGTTTTTT.

This clone appeared once. The chain combines TRBV29-1 with TRBJ1-2; no clear D gene. V shed 6 bases and J shed 2 bases, with 13 bases lying between them. Germline CDR1 and CDR2: SQVTM and ANQGSEA. The CDR3 loop spans 13 amino acids. For the CDR3, the DNA is TGCAGCGTCGTACCTGCGGAGAACTATGGCTACACCTTC. Translated, it gives CSVVPAENYGYTF.

The chain joins TRBV5-1 to TRBJ2-6; the match to TRBD1 covers 8 bases. V lost 4 bases, J lost 0 bases, and 9 bases stayed unmatched. This CDR3 spans 18 amino acids. Germline values: CDR1 SGHRS, CDR2 YFSETQ. The CDR3 loop reads CASSRGQGAHSGANVLTF. In nucleotides, the CDR3 is TGCGCCAGCAGCCGCGGACAGGGAGCCCACTCTGGGGCCAACGTCCTGACTTTC.

This clone was observed a few times. V is TRBV5-4 and J is TRBJ1-5; D is unclear. CDR3 length: 12 residues. Germline assignment: CDR1 SGHNT and CDR2 YYREEE (reference sequence). The V and J ends lost 1 base and 9 bases respectively, with 8 bases between them. CDR3: CASSLYGSPQHF. The CDR3 DNA reads TGTGCCAGCAGCTTGTACGGGTCGCCCCAGCATTTT. The full variable domain, its missing parts supplied by reference TRBV5-4 and TRBJ1-5, is ETGVTQSPTHLIKTRGQQVTLRCSSQSGHNTVSWYQQALGQGPQFIFQYYREEENGRGNFPPRFSGLQFPNYSSELNVNALELDDSALYLCASSLYGSPQHFGDGTRLSIL.